Following are 28 T cell receptor beta chains from one sample sequenced in a study of blood T cells in healthy people across ages. The use of a sample-barcoded 5' primer and a J-beta primer mix characterized a second PCR of about 7 to 12 cycles. TCRdb called the 5' RACE reads again in MiXCR, with one record for every CDR3 protein. The data contain around 1,500,000 distinct CDR3 sequences, approximately 28% of them singletons. Sequencing was performed on blood. The origin of the receptors is a woman between 25 and 40 years old in good health.

This clonotype was found many times. This chain connects TRBV5-1 to TRBJ2-1, with D maybe TRBD1 (6 bases). Germline V lookup: CDR1 SGHRS, CDR2 YFSETQ. This CDR3 has 16 amino acids. V lost 5 bases and J lost 0, with 15 bases in between. For the CDR3, the DNA is TGCGCCAGCAGGCCAGGAACAGGGAGCTCCTACAATGAGCAGTTCTTC. It is translated as CASRPGTGSSYNEQFF.

This clonotype was counted at least ten times. DNA of the CDR3: TGTGCCAGCAGCGGGGACAGGGACAACGAGCAGTACTTC. As protein: CASSGDRDNEQYF. The chain has TRBV7-9 and TRBJ2-7; 9 nucleotides agree with TRBD1. Germline CDR1 is SEHNR and CDR2 is FQNEAQ (reference sequence). The J segment lost 5 bases and the V segment lost 5 bases, leaving 4 bases of the junction unmatched. This CDR3 is built from 13 residues.

The chain recombines TRBV27 with TRBJ2-1; D gene unclear. The CDR3 has 15 amino acids. Germline CDR1 MNHEY, CDR2 SMNVEV (reference sequence). Trimming pared 5 bases from V and 4 bases from J, leaving 15 bases between. The CDR3 nucleotides are TGTGCCAGCAGTCCCCTCCTGCCGAAGTACAATGAGCAGTTCTTC. Translated: CASSPLLPKYNEQFF.

Remarks on this clonotype: The junction and the germline gene differ at one end; a read error may be behind it. The chain joins TRBV6-5 to TRBJ2-2, with D uncertain. The CDR3 is 17 residues long. Germline values: CDR1 MNHEY, CDR2 SVGAGI. The DNA of the CDR3 is TGTGCTAGCAGTTACTCGGCCCCAGCTACCACCGGCGGGGAGCTGTTTTTT. Protein sequence: CASSYSAPATTGGELFF.

This chain connects TRBV28 to TRBJ1-1, with 8 bases lining up with TRBD1. The V gene's germline CDR1 is MDHEN and CDR2 SYDVKM. The CDR3 sequence is 12 residues long. The junction had 9 bases not matched to a gene; V was cut back by 10 bases and J by 8 bases. This chain's CDR3 is CAILTGGLEAFF. CDR3 coding DNA: TGTGCCATACTTACAGGGGGTTTAGAAGCTTTCTTT.

This clonotype was found many times. This chain links TRBV11-2 with TRBJ2-5, with D unclear. The germline CDR1 and CDR2 sequences are SGHAT and FQNNGV. V was pared by 3 bases and J by 3 bases, with 5 bases between. The CDR3 covers 12 residues. CDR3 DNA sequence: TGTGCCAGCAGCTTCGAAAAAGAGACCCAGTACTTC. Its protein product is CASSFEKETQYF. Filled out from reference TRBV11-2 and TRBJ2-5, the complete variable domain reads EAGVAQSPRYKIIEKRQSVAFWCNPISGHATLYWYQQILGQGPKLLIQFQNNGVVDDSQLPKDRFSAERLKGVDSTLKIQPAKLEDSAVYLCASSFEKETQYFGPGTRLLVL.

This chain joins TRBV12-3 or TRBV12-4 and TRBJ2-7; 8 positions agree with TRBD2. The CDR3 runs 16 residues. V shed 5 bases and J 1 base; nucleotides not matched to a gene: 10. In nucleotides, the CDR3 is TGTGCCAGCAGTCCCCGGGTAGCGGGGAGTTCCTACGAGCAGTACTTC. Amino acid sequence: CASSPRVAGSSYEQYF.

The rearrangement uses TRBV25-1 and TRBJ2-1; TRBD1 agrees at 10 bases. The V segment lost 9 bases and the J segment 4 bases; nucleotides outside the gene matches: 6. This CDR3 spans 14 amino acids. Germline loops: CDR1 MGHDK, CDR2 SYGVNS. The CDR3 here is CASETGGAYNEQFF. The CDR3 nucleotides are TGTGCCAGTGAGACAGGGGGCGCATACAATGAGCAGTTCTTC.

This clonotype was counted only a few times. The chain uses TRBV24-1 and TRBJ2-3, with 9 positions matching TRBD2. This CDR3 is 17 amino acids long. Germline V gene data show CDR1 as KGHDR and CDR2 as SFDVKD. With V trimmed by 4 bases and J by 1 base, 8 bases remained unmatched. The chain's CDR3 is CATSDIPTSGRTDTQYF. The CDR3 DNA follows: TGTGCCACCAGTGACATCCCGACTAGCGGTCGCACAGATACGCAGTATTTT.

This clonotype was seen a few times. The chain has TRBV20-1 and TRBJ1-5; maybe TRBD1 (5 bases). Per germline, CDR1 DFQATT and CDR2 SNEGSKA (reference sequence). The CDR3 runs to 15 residues. V was pared by 0 bases and J by 4 bases, with 13 bases between. The DNA of the CDR3 is TGCAGTGCTAGAGATCAATTGGACAATAATCAGCCCCAGCATTTT. Translation gives CSARDQLDNNQPQHF.

Of note for this clonotype: This may come from a read error, since a much larger clone is one base off. CDR3 residues: CASSQQDPGANVPTF. Written as DNA, the CDR3 is TGCGCCAGCAGCCAACAGGACCCTGGGGCCAACGTCCCGACTTTC. The rearrangement uses TRBV5-1 and TRBJ2-6; D might be TRBD1 (5 bases). This CDR3 is 15 amino acids long. Per the germline V gene, CDR1 is SGHRS and CDR2 is YFSETQ.

This clonotype was counted ten times or more. The genes are TRBV7-9 and TRBJ2-1, with unresolved D. V lost 3 bases and J 6 bases, leaving 6 bases between the germline ends. Germline lookup yields CDR1 SEHNR and CDR2 FQNEAQ (reference sequence). This CDR3 comprises 12 residues. This CDR3 is CASSFPANEQFF. CDR3 in DNA: TGTGCCAGCAGCTTTCCAGCCAATGAGCAGTTCTTC.

The V gene is TRBV12-3 or TRBV12-4, the J gene TRBJ1-2; D is perhaps TRBD1 (5 bases). The CDR3 runs to 17 residues. CDR3 coding DNA: TGTGCTGGCAGTCCCTCAGGGTTGGGGAGGGGTATCTATGGCTACACCTTC. Its protein is CAGSPSGLGRGIYGYTF.

V and J are TRBV2 and TRBJ2-5; 9 nucleotides agree with TRBD2. The V gene end was trimmed by 2 bases and the J gene end by 11 bases; junction bases not matched to a gene: 24. There are 19 residues in the CDR3. Germline lookup yields CDR1 SNHLY and CDR2 FYNNEI. The CDR3 region is CASSEMLGTVTSGNNEQYF. The CDR3 DNA is TGTGCCAGCAGTGAAATGCTGGGTACGGTGACTAGCGGAAACAATGAGCAGTACTTC.

The J gene is TRBJ2-1, the V gene TRBV11-2, with 13 bases that match TRBD2. The junction had 10 bases not matched to a gene; V was cut back by 8 bases and J by 6 bases. CDR1 and CDR2 (germline): SGHAT, FQNNGV. The length of the CDR3 is 16 residues. CDR3 in amino acids: CASSQLGLAGSNEQFF. The CDR3 DNA reads TGTGCCAGCTCCCAACTGGGACTAGCGGGGAGCAATGAGCAGTTCTTC.

The chain employs TRBV6-5 and TRBJ1-1; possible D gene TRBD1, 6 bases. Trimming took off 2 bases at V and 5 bases at J, with 15 bases between the two ends. The germline CDR1 and CDR2 sequences are MNHEY and SVGAGI. This CDR3 contains 15 residues. The CDR3 region has the DNA TGTGCCAGCAGTTACCCAGGGACACCCAGGACTGAAGCTTTCTTT. It codes for CASSYPGTPRTEAFF.

This clonotype has a handful of counts. The rearrangement uses TRBV21-1 and TRBJ1-5; the table's D call, TRBD1, was not checked against the DNA. TRBV21-1 is assigned pseudogene status. The CDR3 covers 15 residues. Here the CDR3 reads CASSREDREDQPQHF. CDR3 coding DNA: TGTGCCAGCAGCAGAGAGGACAGAGAAGATCAGCCCCAGCATTTT.

The chain carries TRBV5-1 and TRBJ2-1; 8 bases fit TRBD1. V lost 3 bases and J lost 6; bases outside the gene matches: 8. This CDR3 contains 15 residues. CDR1 and CDR2 from the germline V gene are SGHRS and YFSETQ. The CDR3 here is CASSSTPGGGNEQFF. For the CDR3, the DNA is TGCGCCAGCAGCTCGACCCCAGGGGGCGGCAATGAGCAGTTCTTC. Looking up the rest from reference TRBV5-1 and TRBJ2-1 gives the full variable domain: KAGVTQTPRYLIKTRGQQVTLSCSPISGHRSVSWYQQTPGQGLQFLFEYFSETQRNKGNFPGRFSGRQFSNSRSEMNVSTLELGDSALYLCASSSTPGGGNEQFFGPGTRLTVL.

This clonotype appeared a few times. The chain links TRBV6-6 to TRBJ1-2, with 8 bases matching TRBD1. Germline-derived CDR1 and CDR2 are MNHNY and SVGAGI (reference sequence). The CDR3 length is 13 residues. Trimming removed 6 bases from V and 5 bases from J; junction bases left unmatched: 5. The CDR3 DNA sequence: TGTGCCAGCAGAACAGGGGGGGGTTATGGCTACACCTTC. This translates into CASRTGGGYGYTF.

This chain connects TRBV12-3 or TRBV12-4 to TRBJ1-3, with D possibly being TRBD1 (5 bases). The germline V and J ends were trimmed by 6 bases and 8 bases, with 11 bases remaining between them. The CDR3 spans 12 residues. As DNA, the CDR3 is TGTGCCAGCAGGACGGGGCGGGACACCATATATTTT. Translated: CASRTGRDTIYF.

This clonotype was detected ten times or more. The chain couples TRBV4-2 to TRBJ2-3, with 7 bases that match TRBD2. V lost 0 bases, J lost 3 bases, and 9 bases stayed unmatched. The CDR3 consists of 17 residues. Germline V lookup: CDR1 LGHNA, CDR2 YNFKEQ. The CDR3 protein is CASSQDLRLAETDTQYF. The CDR3 nucleotides are TGTGCCAGCAGCCAAGATCTACGGCTAGCGGAGACAGATACGCAGTATTTT.

V usage is TRBV5-1 and J usage is TRBJ2-7; D perhaps matches TRBD1 (6 bases). The ends were cut back, 4 bases at V and 5 bases at J, with 16 bases in the middle. The CDR3 runs 14 residues. The germline CDR1 and CDR2 sequences are SGHRS and YFSETQ. The CDR3 region has the DNA TGCGCCAGCAGCCAACAGGGACCCCCGGACGAGCAGTACTTC. Its protein product is CASSQQGPPDEQYF.

Concerning this clonotype itself: A much more abundant neighbour one base away suggests this may be a read error. The chain is built from TRBV10-3 and TRBJ1-2; TRBD1 might be the D (5 bases). The V gene lost 6 bases and the J gene lost 3 bases, with 8 bases spanning the gap. This CDR3 is built from 12 residues. Germline CDR1 and CDR2: ENHRY and SYGVKD. CDR3 loop: CAIRPGYYGYTF. The DNA for the CDR3 is TGTGCCATCAGACCAGGGTACTATGGCTACACCTTC.

V is TRBV10-2 and J is TRBJ1-5, with D perhaps TRBD1 (5 bases). Germline CDR1 reads WSHSY; CDR2 reads SAAADI. This CDR3 spans 15 amino acids. The ends were cut back, 6 bases at V and 3 bases at J, with 15 bases in the middle. CDR3 amino acids: CASSDRPGPNQPQHF. For the CDR3, the DNA is TGCGCCAGCAGCGACCGTCCGGGACCCAATCAGCCCCAGCATTTT.

This clonotype occurred a few times. The chain links TRBV2 to TRBJ2-7; D gene unclear. Germline loops: CDR1 SNHLY, CDR2 FYNNEI. Trimming shortened V by 11 bases and J by 0 bases, and 11 bases separated the two germline ends. This CDR3 is built from 12 residues. CDR3 sequence (DNA): TGTGCCGGCGGCCTAAGCTCCTACGAGCAGTACTTC. Translation: CAGGLSSYEQYF.

This clonotype was seen more than once but under ten times. A much larger clone lies one base from this, so it may be a read error. The V and J genes are TRBV28 and TRBJ2-1, with 8 bases lining up with TRBD2. Trimming at V came to 7 bases and at J to 10 bases, leaving 15 bases not matched to a gene. The V gene's germline CDR1 is MDHEN and CDR2 SYDVKM. CDR3 size: 15 residues. DNA for the CDR3: TGTGCCAGCACCCCCTCCGGGAGGGCCTCCTACGAGCAGTTCTTC. Translated: CASTPSGRASYEQFF.

This clonotype has ten or more counts. The chain recombines TRBV5-1 with TRBJ2-5, with D possibly being TRBD1 or TRBD2 (6 bases each). Trimming took off 6 bases at V and 9 bases at J, with 24 bases between the two ends. Germline V gene lookup returns CDR1 SGHRS and CDR2 YFSETQ. This CDR3 is 15 amino acids long. The CDR3 is CASTSLEGGGNSQYF. The CDR3 DNA reads as TGCGCCAGCACGTCCCTAGAGGGGGGCGGTAATTCCCAGTACTTC.

V usage is TRBV10-3 and J usage is TRBJ2-3; 12 positions match TRBD2. V lost 4 bases and J lost 2; bases outside the gene matches: 1. The CDR3 length is 15 residues. The germline CDR1 and CDR2 sequences are ENHRY and SYGVKD. The CDR3 bases are TGTGCCATCAGTGGACTAGCGGGGGTCACAGATACGCAGTATTTT. Encoded protein: CAISGLAGVTDTQYF.